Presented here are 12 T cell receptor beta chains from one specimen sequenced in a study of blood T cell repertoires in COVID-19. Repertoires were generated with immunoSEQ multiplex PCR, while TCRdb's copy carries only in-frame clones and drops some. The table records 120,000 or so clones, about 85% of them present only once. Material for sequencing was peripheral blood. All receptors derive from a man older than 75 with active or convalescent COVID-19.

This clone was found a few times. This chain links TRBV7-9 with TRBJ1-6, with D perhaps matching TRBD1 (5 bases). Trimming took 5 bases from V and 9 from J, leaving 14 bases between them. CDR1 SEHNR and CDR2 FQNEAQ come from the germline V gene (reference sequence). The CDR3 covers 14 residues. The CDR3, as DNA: TGTGCCAGCAGCCCTCAGGACATTCGTTCACCCCTCCACTTT. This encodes CASSPQDIRSPLHF.

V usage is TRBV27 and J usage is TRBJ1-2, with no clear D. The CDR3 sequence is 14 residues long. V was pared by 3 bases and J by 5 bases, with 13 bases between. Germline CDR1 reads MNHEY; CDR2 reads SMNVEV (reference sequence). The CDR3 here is CASSLHAGGYGYTF. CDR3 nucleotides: TGTGCCAGCAGTTTGCATGCAGGAGGGTATGGCTACACCTTC.

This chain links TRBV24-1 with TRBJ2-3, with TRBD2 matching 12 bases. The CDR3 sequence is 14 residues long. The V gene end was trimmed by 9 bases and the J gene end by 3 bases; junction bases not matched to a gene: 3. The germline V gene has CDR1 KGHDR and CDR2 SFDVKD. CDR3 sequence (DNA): TGTGCCACCGAAACTAGCGGGAGGACAGATACGCAGTATTTT. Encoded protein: CATETSGRTDTQYF.

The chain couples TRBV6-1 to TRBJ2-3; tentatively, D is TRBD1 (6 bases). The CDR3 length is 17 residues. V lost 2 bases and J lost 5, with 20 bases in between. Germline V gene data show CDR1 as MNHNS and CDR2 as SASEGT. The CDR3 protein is CASSEQGSRAFGDTQYF. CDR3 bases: TGTGCCAGCAGTGAACAGGGGTCCCGGGCCTTCGGAGATACGCAGTATTTT.

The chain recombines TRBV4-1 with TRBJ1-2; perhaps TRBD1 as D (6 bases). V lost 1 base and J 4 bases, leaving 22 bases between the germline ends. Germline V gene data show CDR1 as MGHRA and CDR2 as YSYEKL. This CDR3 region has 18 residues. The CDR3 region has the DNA TGCGCCAGCAGCCAAGCCTGGGGGCCGGGGCGAACCCTCTATGGCTACACCTTC. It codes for CASSQAWGPGRTLYGYTF.

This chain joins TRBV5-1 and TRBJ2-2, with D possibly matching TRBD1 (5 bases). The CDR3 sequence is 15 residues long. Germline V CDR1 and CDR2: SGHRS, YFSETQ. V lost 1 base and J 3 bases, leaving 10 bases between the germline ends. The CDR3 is CASSLLAGYTGELFF. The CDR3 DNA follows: TGCGCCAGCAGCTTGTTGGCAGGGTACACCGGGGAGCTGTTTTTT.

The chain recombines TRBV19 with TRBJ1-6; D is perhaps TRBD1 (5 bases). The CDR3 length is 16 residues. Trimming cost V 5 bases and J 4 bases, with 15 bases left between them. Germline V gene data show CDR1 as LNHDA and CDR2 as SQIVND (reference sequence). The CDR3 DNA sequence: TGTGCCAGTAGTTTAGGGGCCGGAGGATATAATTCACCCCTCCACTTT. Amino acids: CASSLGAGGYNSPLHF.

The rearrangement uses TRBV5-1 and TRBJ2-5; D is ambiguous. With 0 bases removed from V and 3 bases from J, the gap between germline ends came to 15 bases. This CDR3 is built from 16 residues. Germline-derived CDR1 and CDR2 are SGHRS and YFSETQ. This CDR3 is CASSLAGGPVKETQYF. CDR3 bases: TGCGCCAGCAGCTTGGCTGGCGGTCCGGTTAAAGAGACCCAGTACTTC.

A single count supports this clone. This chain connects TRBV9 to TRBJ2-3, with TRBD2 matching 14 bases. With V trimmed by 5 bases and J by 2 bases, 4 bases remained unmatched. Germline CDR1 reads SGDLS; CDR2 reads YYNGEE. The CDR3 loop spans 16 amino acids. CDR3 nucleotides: TGTGCCAGCAGTCCGGGACTAGCGGGGGTCACAGATACGCAGTATTTT. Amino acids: CASSPGLAGVTDTQYF.

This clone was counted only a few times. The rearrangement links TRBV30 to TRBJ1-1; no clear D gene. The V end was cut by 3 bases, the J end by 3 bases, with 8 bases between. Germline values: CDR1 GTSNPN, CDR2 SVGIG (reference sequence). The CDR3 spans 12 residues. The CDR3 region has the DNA TGTGCCTGGAGCGGGCGGGACACTGAAGCTTTCTTT. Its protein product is CAWSGRDTEAFF.

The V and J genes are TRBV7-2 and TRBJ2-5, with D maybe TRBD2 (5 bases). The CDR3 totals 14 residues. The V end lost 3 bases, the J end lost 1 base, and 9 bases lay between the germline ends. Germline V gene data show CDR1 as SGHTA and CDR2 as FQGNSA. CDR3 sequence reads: CASSFQRVQETQYF. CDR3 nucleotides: TGTGCCAGCAGCTTTCAGAGGGTCCAAGAGACCCAGTACTTC. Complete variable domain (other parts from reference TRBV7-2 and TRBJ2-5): GAGVSQSPSNKVTEKGKDVELRCDPISGHTALYWYRQSLGQGLEFLIYFQGNSAPDKSGLPSDRFSAERTGGSVSTLTIQRTQQEDSAVYLCASSFQRVQETQYFGPGTRLLVL.

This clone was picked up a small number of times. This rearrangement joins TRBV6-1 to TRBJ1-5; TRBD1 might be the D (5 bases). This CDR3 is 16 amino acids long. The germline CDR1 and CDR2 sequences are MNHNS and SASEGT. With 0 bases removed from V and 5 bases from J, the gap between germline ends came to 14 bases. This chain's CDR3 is CASSEALQGSDQPQHF. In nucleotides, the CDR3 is TGTGCCAGCAGTGAAGCGCTTCAGGGAAGCGATCAGCCCCAGCATTTT.